This T cell receptor (beta chain) was found in a study of cytomegalovirus exposure and HLA in healthy donors. Note on this clone: Its specificity is not known.

Germline assignment: CDR1 LNHNV and CDR2 YYDKDF (reference sequence). The ends lost 5 bases at V and 5 bases at J; junction bases unmatched: 6. The CDR3 totals 14 residues. Findings and caveats of the study: Later work associated roughly 15,000 TCR beta sequences with HLA alleles at 0.05 false discovery rate. A prior analysis recorded that most TCR beta V segments were productive about 87% or about 30% of the time. In a later analysis, parvovirus B19, influenza, CMV and Epstein-Barr virus appeared linked to several top co-occurrence clusters. In the analysis, some V segments, TRBV6-2 and TRBV6-3 included, were excluded as indistinguishable.

13 Jbeta primers and 60 Vbeta primers were used for the PCR. TCRdb's copy holds only in-frame clones and misses some; the assay was immunoSEQ multiplex PCR. The table gives some 110,000 clones; the top ten clones make up around 2.9% of it. The sample was PBMCs. This TCR came from a man younger than 45 in good health and CMV-seronegative. This chain connects TRBV15 to TRBJ2-7; 10 bases line up with TRBD2. The CDR3 region is CATSEREGPHEQYF. The CDR3 DNA is TGTGCCACCAGCGAGCGGGAGGGCCCCCACGAGCAGTACTTC.